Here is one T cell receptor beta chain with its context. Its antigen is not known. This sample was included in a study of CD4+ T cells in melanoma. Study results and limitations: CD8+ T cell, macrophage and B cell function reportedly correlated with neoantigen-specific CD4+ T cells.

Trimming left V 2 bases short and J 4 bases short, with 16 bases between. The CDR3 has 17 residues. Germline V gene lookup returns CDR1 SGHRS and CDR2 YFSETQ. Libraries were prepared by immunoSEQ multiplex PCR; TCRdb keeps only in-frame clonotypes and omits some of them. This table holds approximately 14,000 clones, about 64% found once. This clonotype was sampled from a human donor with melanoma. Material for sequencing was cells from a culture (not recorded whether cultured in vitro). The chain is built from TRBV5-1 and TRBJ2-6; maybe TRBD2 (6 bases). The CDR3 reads CASSLVGGVAGANVLTF. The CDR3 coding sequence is TGCGCCAGCAGCTTAGTAGGAGGGGTTGCAGGGGCCAACGTCCTGACTTTC.